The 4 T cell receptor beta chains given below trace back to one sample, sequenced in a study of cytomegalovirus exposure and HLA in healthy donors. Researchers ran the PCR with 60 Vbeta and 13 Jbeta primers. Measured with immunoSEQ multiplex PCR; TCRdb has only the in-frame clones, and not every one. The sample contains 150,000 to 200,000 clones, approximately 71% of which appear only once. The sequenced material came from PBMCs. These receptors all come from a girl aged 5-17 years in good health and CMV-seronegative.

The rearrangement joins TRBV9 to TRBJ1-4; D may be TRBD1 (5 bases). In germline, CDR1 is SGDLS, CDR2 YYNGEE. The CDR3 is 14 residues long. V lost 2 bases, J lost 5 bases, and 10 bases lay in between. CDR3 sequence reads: CASSVGRVNEKLFF. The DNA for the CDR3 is TGTGCCAGCAGCGTGGGCAGGGTGAATGAAAAACTGTTTTTT.

The CDR3: CASSPGTGERYGYTF. CDR3 coding DNA: TGTGCCAGCTCACCCGGGACTGGCGAGCGCTATGGCTACACCTTC. The V and J genes are TRBV18 and TRBJ1-2; possibly TRBD1 for D (5 bases). Per the germline V gene, CDR1 is KGHSH and CDR2 is LQKENI. This CDR3 comprises 15 residues. Trimming shortened V by 3 bases and J by 4 bases, and 15 bases separated the two germline ends.

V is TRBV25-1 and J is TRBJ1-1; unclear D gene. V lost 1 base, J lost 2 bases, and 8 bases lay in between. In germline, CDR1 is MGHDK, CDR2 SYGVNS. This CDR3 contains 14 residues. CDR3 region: CASSESGANTEAFF. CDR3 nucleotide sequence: TGTGCCAGCAGTGAATCAGGCGCCAACACTGAAGCTTTCTTT.

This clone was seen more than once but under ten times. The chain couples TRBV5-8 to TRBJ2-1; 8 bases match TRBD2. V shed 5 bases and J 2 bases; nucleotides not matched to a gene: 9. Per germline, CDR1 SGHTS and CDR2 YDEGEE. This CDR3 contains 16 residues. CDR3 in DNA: TGTGCCAGCAGTCAAGCGGGGGAGTTTGCCTACAATGAGCAGTTCTTC. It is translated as CASSQAGEFAYNEQFF.